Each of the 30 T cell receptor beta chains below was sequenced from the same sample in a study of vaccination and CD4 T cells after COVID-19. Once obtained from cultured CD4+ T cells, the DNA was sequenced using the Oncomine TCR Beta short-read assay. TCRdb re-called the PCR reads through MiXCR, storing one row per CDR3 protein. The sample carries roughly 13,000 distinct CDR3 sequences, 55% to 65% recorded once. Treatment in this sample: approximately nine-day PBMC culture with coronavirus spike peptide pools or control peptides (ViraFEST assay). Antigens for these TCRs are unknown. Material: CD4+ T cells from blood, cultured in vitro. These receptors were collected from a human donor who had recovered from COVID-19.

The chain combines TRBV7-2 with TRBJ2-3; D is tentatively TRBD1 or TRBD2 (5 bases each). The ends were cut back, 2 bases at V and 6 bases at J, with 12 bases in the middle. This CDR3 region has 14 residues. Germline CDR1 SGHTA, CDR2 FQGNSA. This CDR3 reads CASSLLGPRDTQYF. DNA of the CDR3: TGTGCCAGCAGCTTATTGGGACCCAGGGATACGCAGTATTTT. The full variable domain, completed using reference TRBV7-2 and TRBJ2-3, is GAGVSQSPSNKVTEKGKDVELRCDPISGHTALYWYRQSLGQGLEFLIYFQGNSAPDKSGLPSDRFSAERTGGSVSTLTIQRTQQEDSAVYLCASSLLGPRDTQYFGPGTRLTVL.

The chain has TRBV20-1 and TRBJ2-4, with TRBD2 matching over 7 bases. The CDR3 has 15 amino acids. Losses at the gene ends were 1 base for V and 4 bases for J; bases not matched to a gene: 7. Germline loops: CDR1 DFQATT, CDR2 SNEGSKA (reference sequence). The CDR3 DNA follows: TGCAGTGCTAGAGGGGGAGGGCCTAGGAAAAACATTCAGTACTTC. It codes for CSARGGGPRKNIQYF.

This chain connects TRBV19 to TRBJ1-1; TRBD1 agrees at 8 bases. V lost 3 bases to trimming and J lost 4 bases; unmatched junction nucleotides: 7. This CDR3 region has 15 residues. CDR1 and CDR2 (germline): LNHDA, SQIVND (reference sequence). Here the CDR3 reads CASSIARTGSTEAFF. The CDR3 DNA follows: TGTGCCAGTAGTATCGCTAGGACAGGGTCCACTGAAGCTTTCTTT. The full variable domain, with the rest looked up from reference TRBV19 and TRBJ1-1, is DGGITQSPKYLFRKEGQNVTLSCEQNLNHDAMYWYRQDPGQGLRLIYYSQIVNDFQKGDIAEGYSVSREKKESFPLTVTSAQKNPTAFYLCASSIARTGSTEAFFGQGTRLTVV.

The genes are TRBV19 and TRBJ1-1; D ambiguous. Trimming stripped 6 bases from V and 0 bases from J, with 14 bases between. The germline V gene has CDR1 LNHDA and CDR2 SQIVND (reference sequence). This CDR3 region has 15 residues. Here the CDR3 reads CASRLQRAMNTEAFF. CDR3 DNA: TGTGCCAGTAGGCTACAGCGAGCCATGAACACTGAAGCTTTCTTT.

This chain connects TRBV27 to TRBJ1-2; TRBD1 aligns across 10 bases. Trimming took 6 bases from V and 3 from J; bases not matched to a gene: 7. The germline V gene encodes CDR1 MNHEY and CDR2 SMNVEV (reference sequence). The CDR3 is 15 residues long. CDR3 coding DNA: TGTGCCAGCAGGACCCCGACAGGGGGCGACTATGGCTACACCTTC. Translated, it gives CASRTPTGGDYGYTF.

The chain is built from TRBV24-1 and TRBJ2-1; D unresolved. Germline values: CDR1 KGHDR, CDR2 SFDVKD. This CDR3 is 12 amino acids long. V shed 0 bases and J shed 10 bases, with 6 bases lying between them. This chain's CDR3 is CATSDLGPEQFF. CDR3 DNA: TGTGCCACCAGTGATTTGGGACCCGAGCAGTTCTTC.

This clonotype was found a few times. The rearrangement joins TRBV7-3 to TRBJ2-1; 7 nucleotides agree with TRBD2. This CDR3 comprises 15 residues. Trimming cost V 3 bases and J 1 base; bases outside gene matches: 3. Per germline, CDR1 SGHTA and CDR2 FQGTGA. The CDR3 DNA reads TGTGCCAGCAGCTTTGTAGCGGGTTCCTACAATGAGCAGTTCTTC. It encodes CASSFVAGSYNEQFF.

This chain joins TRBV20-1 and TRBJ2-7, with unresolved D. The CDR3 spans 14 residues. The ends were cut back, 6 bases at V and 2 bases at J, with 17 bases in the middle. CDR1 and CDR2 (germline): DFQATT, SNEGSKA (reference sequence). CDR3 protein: CSAVNPASPYEQYF. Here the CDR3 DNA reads TGCAGTGCCGTGAACCCAGCATCCCCCTACGAGCAGTACTTC.

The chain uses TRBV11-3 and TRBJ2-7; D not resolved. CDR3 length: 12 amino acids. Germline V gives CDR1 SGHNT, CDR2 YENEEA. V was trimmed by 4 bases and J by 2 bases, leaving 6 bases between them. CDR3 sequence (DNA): TGTGCCAGCAGCTCCACCCCCTACGAGCAGTACTTC. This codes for CASSSTPYEQYF.

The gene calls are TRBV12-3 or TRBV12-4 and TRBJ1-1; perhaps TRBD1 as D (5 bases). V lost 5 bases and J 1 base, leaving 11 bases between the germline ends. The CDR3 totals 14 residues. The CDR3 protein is CASSLGTANTEAFF. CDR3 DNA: TGTGCCAGCAGTCTCGGGACTGCGAACACTGAAGCTTTCTTT.

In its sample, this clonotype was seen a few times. CDR3 loop: CASSFRTGAYEQYF. CDR3 DNA sequence: TGTGCCAGCAGCTTCCGGACAGGCGCCTACGAGCAGTACTTC. The gene calls are TRBV7-6 and TRBJ2-7; 7 positions agree with TRBD1. J gave up 2 bases and V 3 bases, and 4 bases lay outside the gene matches. From germline, CDR1 is SGHVS and CDR2 FNYEAQ. The CDR3 runs to 14 residues.

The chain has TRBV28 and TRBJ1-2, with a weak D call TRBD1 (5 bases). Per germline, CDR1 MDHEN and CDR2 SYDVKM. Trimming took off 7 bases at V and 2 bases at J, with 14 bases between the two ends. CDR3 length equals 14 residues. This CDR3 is CASNGGRSNYGYTF. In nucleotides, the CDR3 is TGTGCCAGCAACGGGGGGAGATCCAACTATGGCTACACCTTC.

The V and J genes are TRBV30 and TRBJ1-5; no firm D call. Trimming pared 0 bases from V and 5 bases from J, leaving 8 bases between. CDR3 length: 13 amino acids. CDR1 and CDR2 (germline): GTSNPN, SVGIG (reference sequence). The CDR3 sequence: CAWSVALDQPQHF. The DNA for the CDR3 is TGTGCCTGGAGTGTAGCCCTGGATCAGCCCCAGCATTTT.

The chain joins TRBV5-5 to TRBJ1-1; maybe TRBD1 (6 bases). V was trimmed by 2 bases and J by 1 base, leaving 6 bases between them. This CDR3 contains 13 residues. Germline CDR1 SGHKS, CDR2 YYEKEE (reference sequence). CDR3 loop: CASSLQGNTEAFF. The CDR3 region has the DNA TGTGCCAGCAGCTTACAGGGGAACACTGAAGCTTTCTTT.

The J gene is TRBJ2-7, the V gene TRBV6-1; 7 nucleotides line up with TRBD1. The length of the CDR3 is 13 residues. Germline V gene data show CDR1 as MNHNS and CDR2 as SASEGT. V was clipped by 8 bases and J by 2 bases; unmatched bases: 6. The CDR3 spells CASDDRAAYEQYF. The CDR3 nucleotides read TGTGCCAGCGACGACAGGGCGGCCTACGAGCAGTACTTC.

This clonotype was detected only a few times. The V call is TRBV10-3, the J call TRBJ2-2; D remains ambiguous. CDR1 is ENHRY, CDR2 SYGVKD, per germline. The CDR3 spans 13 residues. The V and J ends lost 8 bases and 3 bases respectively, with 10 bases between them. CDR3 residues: CAIGISDTGELFF. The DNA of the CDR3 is TGTGCCATCGGAATAAGTGACACCGGGGAGCTGTTTTTT.

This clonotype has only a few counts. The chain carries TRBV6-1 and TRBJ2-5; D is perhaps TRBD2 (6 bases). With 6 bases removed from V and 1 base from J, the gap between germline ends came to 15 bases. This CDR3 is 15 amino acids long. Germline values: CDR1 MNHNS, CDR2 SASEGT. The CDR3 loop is CASRMTGGSQETQYF. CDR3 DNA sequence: TGTGCCAGCAGAATGACCGGGGGTAGCCAAGAGACCCAGTACTTC.

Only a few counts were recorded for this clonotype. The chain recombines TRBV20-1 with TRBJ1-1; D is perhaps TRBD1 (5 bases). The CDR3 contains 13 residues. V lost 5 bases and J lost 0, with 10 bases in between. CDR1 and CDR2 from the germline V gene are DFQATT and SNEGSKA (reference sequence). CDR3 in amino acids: CSAPRGVNTEAFF. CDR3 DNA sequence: TGCAGTGCTCCCCGGGGGGTGAACACTGAAGCTTTCTTT.

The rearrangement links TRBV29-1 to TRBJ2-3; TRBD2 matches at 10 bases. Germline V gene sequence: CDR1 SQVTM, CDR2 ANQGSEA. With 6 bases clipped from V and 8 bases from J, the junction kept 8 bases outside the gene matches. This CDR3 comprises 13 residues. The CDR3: CSVESGGAGTQYF. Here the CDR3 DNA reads TGCAGCGTCGAGAGCGGGGGGGCCGGTACGCAGTATTTT.

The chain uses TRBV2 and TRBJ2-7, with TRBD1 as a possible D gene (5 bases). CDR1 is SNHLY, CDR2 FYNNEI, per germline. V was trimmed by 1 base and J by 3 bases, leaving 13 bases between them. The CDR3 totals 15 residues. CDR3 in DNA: TGTGCCAGCAGTGAAGTAGGACATTCTCTCTACGAGCAGTACTTC. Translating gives CASSEVGHSLYEQYF.

CDR3 in amino acids: CAWSVEGTDGYTF. CDR3 bases: TGTGCCTGGAGTGTAGAGGGAACCGATGGCTACACCTTC. The rearrangement links TRBV30 to TRBJ1-2; no definite D call. V was clipped by 0 bases and J by 6 bases, with 11 bases between them. The CDR3 runs 13 residues. CDR1 and CDR2 from the germline V gene are GTSNPN and SVGIG (reference sequence). Together with reference TRBV30 and TRBJ1-2, the CDR3 gives the full variable domain: SQTIHQWPATLVQPVGSPLSLECTVEGTSNPNLYWYRQAAGRGLQLLFYSVGIGQISSEVPQNLSASRPQDRQFILSSKKLLLSDSGFYLCAWSVEGTDGYTFGSGTRLTVV.

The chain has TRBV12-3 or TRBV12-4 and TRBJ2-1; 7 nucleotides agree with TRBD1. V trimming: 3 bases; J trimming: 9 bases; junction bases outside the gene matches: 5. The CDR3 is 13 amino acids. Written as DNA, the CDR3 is TGTGCCAGCAGTTTTCAAGGGGGCGGTGAGCAGTTCTTC. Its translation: CASSFQGGGEQFF.

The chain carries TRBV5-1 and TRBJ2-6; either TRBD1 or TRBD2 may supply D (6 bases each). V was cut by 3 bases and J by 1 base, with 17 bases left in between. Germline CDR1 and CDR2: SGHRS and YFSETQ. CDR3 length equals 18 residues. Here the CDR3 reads CASSWAGGGMSGANVLTF. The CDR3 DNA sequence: TGCGCCAGCAGCTGGGCCGGAGGGGGAATGTCTGGGGCCAACGTCCTGACTTTC.

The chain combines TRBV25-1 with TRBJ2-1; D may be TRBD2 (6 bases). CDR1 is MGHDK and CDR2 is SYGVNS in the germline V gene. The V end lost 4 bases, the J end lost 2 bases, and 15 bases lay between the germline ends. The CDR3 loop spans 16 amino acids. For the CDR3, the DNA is TGTGCCAGCAGTGCAGCCGGGGGTAAGGCCTACAATGAGCAGTTCTTC. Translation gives CASSAAGGKAYNEQFF.

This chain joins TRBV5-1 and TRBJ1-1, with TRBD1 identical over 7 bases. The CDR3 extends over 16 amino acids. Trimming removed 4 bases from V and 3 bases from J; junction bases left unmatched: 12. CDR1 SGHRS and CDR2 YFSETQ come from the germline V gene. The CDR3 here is CASSPEVGTAYTEAFF. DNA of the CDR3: TGCGCCAGCAGCCCGGAGGTCGGGACAGCTTACACTGAAGCTTTCTTT. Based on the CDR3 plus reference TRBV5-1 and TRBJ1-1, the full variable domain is KAGVTQTPRYLIKTRGQQVTLSCSPISGHRSVSWYQQTPGQGLQFLFEYFSETQRNKGNFPGRFSGRQFSNSRSEMNVSTLELGDSALYLCASSPEVGTAYTEAFFGQGTRLTVV.

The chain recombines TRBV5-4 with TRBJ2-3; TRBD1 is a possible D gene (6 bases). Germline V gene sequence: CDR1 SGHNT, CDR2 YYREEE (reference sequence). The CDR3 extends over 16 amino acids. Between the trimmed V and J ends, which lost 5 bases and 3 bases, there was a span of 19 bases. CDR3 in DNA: TGTGCCAGCAGGGTGGGTCCGGGACAAGGGACAGATACGCAGTATTTT. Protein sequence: CASRVGPGQGTDTQYF.

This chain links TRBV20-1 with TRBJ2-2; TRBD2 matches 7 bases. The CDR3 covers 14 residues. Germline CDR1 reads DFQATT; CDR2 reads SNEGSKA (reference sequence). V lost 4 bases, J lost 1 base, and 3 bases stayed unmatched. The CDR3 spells CSATSSGNTGELFF. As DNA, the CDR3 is TGCAGTGCTACCTCTAGCGGGAACACCGGGGAGCTGTTTTTT.

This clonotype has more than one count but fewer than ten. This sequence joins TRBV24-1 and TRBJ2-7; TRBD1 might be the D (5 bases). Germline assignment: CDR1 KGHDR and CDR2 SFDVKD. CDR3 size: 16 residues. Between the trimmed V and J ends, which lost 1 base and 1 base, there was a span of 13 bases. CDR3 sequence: CATSDFTTGDSYEQYF. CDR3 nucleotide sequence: TGTGCCACCAGTGATTTTACCACAGGTGATTCCTACGAGCAGTACTTC.

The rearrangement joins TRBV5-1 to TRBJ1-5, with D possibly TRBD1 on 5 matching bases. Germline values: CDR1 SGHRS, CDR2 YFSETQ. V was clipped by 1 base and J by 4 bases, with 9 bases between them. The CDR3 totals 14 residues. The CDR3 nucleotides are TGCGCCAGCAGCTTGACGGGGGAAAATCAGCCCCAGCATTTT. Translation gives CASSLTGENQPQHF.

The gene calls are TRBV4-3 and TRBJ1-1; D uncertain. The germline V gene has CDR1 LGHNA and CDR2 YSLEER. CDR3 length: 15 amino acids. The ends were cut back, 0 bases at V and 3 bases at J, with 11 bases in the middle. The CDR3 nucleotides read TGCGCCAGCAGCCAAGATCCACACCGGGACACTGAAGCTTTCTTT. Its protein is CASSQDPHRDTEAFF.